A single sample gave rise to the 30 T cell receptor beta chains below, sequenced in a study of beta chain features in type 1 diabetes. Expressed TCRB transcripts were sequenced, since all the RNA that had been isolated was reverse transcribed. Assay: immunoSEQ multiplex PCR; the TCRdb copy retains only in-frame clones and omits some. The repertoire consists of just over 150,000 clones, with around 10% occurring once and the leading ten covering roughly 1.9%. Specimen: central memory CD4+ T cells from blood. These receptors all come from a man younger than 30 in good health.

The V and J genes are TRBV5-6 and TRBJ2-7, with 13 positions matching TRBD2. J was trimmed by 6 bases and V by 6 bases; bases with no gene match: 21. CDR1 and CDR2 (germline): SGHDT, YYEEEE. This CDR3 contains 19 residues. The CDR3 coding sequence is TGTGCCAGCACCTCCCGGGGACTAGCGGGATTGCCGAAAGAGCGCGAGCAGTACTTC. Translating it yields CASTSRGLAGLPKEREQYF.

The V call is TRBV11-2, the J call TRBJ2-4, with D perhaps TRBD1 (6 bases). Per the germline V gene, CDR1 is SGHAT and CDR2 is FQNNGV. V lost 6 bases, J lost 0 bases, and 18 bases lay in between. The CDR3 sequence is 17 residues long. CDR3 protein: CASSKGLQGLAKNIQYF. The CDR3 DNA is TGTGCCAGCAGTAAAGGGCTACAGGGCCTAGCCAAAAACATTCAGTACTTC.

This clone was seen only a few times. The CDR3 DNA reads as TGCGCCAGCAGCCAAGATCGCCAGAACACCGGGGAGCTGTTTTTT. Encoded protein: CASSQDRQNTGELFF. J is TRBJ2-2 and V is TRBV4-1; D call uncertain. The germline CDR1 and CDR2 sequences are MGHRA and YSYEKL. With 0 bases removed from V and 1 base from J, the gap between germline ends came to 6 bases. This CDR3 region has 15 residues.

The V gene is TRBV28, the J gene TRBJ2-2; D perhaps matches TRBD1 (6 bases). The germline gives CDR1 MDHEN, CDR2 SYDVKM. This CDR3 contains 14 residues. Trimming cost V 5 bases and J 3 bases, with 10 bases left between them. DNA of the CDR3: TGTGCCAGCAGTCTAGGGGGAGACACCGGGGAGCTGTTTTTT. Translating gives CASSLGGDTGELFF.

This clone was counted only a few times. The chain carries TRBV28 and TRBJ2-2; the D is unclear. Germline-derived CDR1 and CDR2 are MDHEN and SYDVKM. This CDR3 region has 15 residues. Trimming stripped 7 bases from V and 2 bases from J, with 14 bases between. CDR3 protein: CASKASALNTGELFF. CDR3 DNA: TGTGCCAGCAAGGCCAGCGCCCTTAACACCGGGGAGCTGTTTTTT. Full variable domain (missing parts from reference TRBV28 and TRBJ2-2): DVKVTQSSRYLVKRTGEKVFLECVQDMDHENMFWYRQDPGLGLRLIYFSYDVKMKEKGDIPEGYSVSREKKERFSLILESASTNQTSMYLCASKASALNTGELFFGEGSRLTVL.

This clone was counted between two and nine times. The gene calls are TRBV28 and TRBJ2-5; D unresolved. CDR3 size: 16 residues. Looked up from germline, CDR1 is MDHEN and CDR2 is SYDVKM. V lost 4 bases and J lost 5, with 20 bases in between. This CDR3 is CASSSRVRAPRETQYF. CDR3 coding DNA: TGTGCCAGCAGTTCGAGAGTCCGGGCCCCGAGGGAGACCCAGTACTTC.

This clone was seen a handful of times. This chain uses TRBV29-1 with TRBJ1-1; D is undetermined. The CDR3 is 13 residues long. Germline-derived CDR1 and CDR2 are SQVTM and ANQGSEA. The V gene lost 7 bases and the J gene lost 3 bases, with 15 bases spanning the gap. CDR3 DNA: TGCAGCGCTTCCCTGAGGGCCGACACTGAAGCTTTCTTT. Amino acids: CSASLRADTEAFF. The full variable domain, completed using reference TRBV29-1 and TRBJ1-1, is SAVISQKPSRDICQRGTSLTIQCQVDSQVTMMFWYRQQPGQSLTLIATANQGSEATYESGFVIDKFPISRPNLTFSTLTVSNMSPEDSSIYLCSASLRADTEAFFGQGTRLTVV.

V usage is TRBV28 and J usage is TRBJ2-5, with TRBD1 matching over 9 bases. This CDR3 is built from 14 residues. V lost 4 bases, J lost 4 bases, and 4 bases stayed unmatched. In germline, CDR1 is MDHEN, CDR2 SYDVKM. The CDR3 loop reads CASSSGTGRETQYF. The CDR3 DNA reads TGTGCCAGCAGTTCGGGGACAGGGAGAGAGACCCAGTACTTC.

This clone was found a few times. The V and J genes are TRBV19 and TRBJ1-2, with D possibly TRBD1 on 5 matching bases. CDR3 size: 15 residues. The germline V gene has CDR1 LNHDA and CDR2 SQIVND (reference sequence). Deletions cut 7 bases from V and 2 bases from J, with 17 bases between. In DNA, the CDR3 is TGTGCCAGTAACCCACAGGCAGGCCTCAACTATGGCTACACCTTC. The encoded protein is CASNPQAGLNYGYTF.

The table lists this clone with a few counts. Sequence at one end of the junction differs from germline and may be a read error. This rearrangement joins TRBV2 to TRBJ2-2; 7 positions agree with TRBD1. From germline, CDR1 is SNHLY and CDR2 FYNNEI. CDR3 length equals 15 residues. In DNA, the CDR3 is TGTGCCAGCAGGGAAGACAGGGCCCTCACCGGGGAGCTGTTTTTT. It codes for CASREDRALTGELFF.

The CDR3 DNA follows: TGTGCCAGCAGCTTGTTACAGGGGCGAGCTTTCTTT. This gives the protein CASSLLQGRAFF. This chain links TRBV5-4 with TRBJ1-1, with 7 bases that match TRBD1. The CDR3 runs 12 residues. After removal of 1 base from V and 10 bases from J, the junction contained 4 bases not matched to a gene. Germline-derived CDR1 and CDR2 are SGHNT and YYREEE (reference sequence). The full variable domain, with the rest looked up from reference TRBV5-4 and TRBJ1-1, is ETGVTQSPTHLIKTRGQQVTLRCSSQSGHNTVSWYQQALGQGPQFIFQYYREEENGRGNFPPRFSGLQFPNYSSELNVNALELDDSALYLCASSLLQGRAFFGQGTRLTVV.

In this sample, this clone turned up a few times. Other DNA variants within this sample encode the same CDR3. V and J are TRBV5-1 and TRBJ1-6, with D uncertain. This CDR3 has 15 amino acids. Deletions cut 0 bases from V and 6 bases from J, with 10 bases between. CDR1 is SGHRS, CDR2 YFSETQ, per germline. CDR3 sequence reads: CASSLVAGINSPLHF. In nucleotides, the CDR3 is TGCGCCAGCAGCTTGGTGGCGGGAATTAATTCACCCCTCCACTTT. Together with reference TRBV5-1 and TRBJ1-6, the CDR3 gives the full variable domain: KAGVTQTPRYLIKTRGQQVTLSCSPISGHRSVSWYQQTPGQGLQFLFEYFSETQRNKGNFPGRFSGRQFSNSRSEMNVSTLELGDSALYLCASSLVAGINSPLHFGNGTRLTVT.

This rearrangement joins TRBV7-2 to TRBJ2-3; 9 bases agree with TRBD2. CDR1 is SGHTA and CDR2 is FQGNSA in the germline V gene. The CDR3 is made up of 18 amino acids. The ends lost 0 bases at V and 2 bases at J; junction bases unmatched: 9. The CDR3 reads CASSLAASGAAFTDTQYF. Here the CDR3 DNA reads TGTGCCAGCAGCTTAGCGGCTAGCGGGGCAGCTTTCACAGATACGCAGTATTTT.

V gene TRBV7-2 combines with J gene TRBJ1-4, with a weak D call TRBD1 (6 bases). The CDR3 is 13 residues long. Trimming removed 4 bases at V and 8 bases at J, with 11 bases between. Per germline, CDR1 SGHTA and CDR2 FQGNSA. The CDR3, as DNA: TGTGCCAGCAGCTCGGGGGGCTGGGAAAAACTGTTTTTT. This codes for CASSSGGWEKLFF.

This clone was seen only a few times. The gene calls are TRBV7-9 and TRBJ1-1; D ambiguous. V lost 1 base, J lost 1 base, and 4 bases lay in between. This CDR3 contains 13 residues. The germline V gene encodes CDR1 SEHNR and CDR2 FQNEAQ (reference sequence). CDR3 residues: CASSLESNTEAFF. Here the CDR3 DNA reads TGTGCCAGCAGCTTAGAATCGAACACTGAAGCTTTCTTT.

This clone was observed a handful of times. The gene calls are TRBV5-1 and TRBJ1-2; tentative D call: TRBD1 (5 bases). The V end was cut by 4 bases, the J end by 3 bases, with 13 bases between. Germline values: CDR1 SGHRS, CDR2 YFSETQ. This CDR3 contains 14 residues. CDR3 residues: CASSPGGRDYGYTF. The CDR3 DNA is TGCGCCAGCAGCCCCGGCGGCAGGGACTATGGCTACACCTTC.

In its sample, this clone was seen a few times. Other DNA sequences of this sample code for an identical CDR3. J is TRBJ1-4 and V is TRBV4-1, with 10 positions matching TRBD1. The CDR3 length is 14 residues. V was clipped by 4 bases and J by 7 bases; unmatched bases: 3. In germline, CDR1 is MGHRA, CDR2 YSYEKL. The CDR3 nucleotides are TGCGCCAGCAGCCCTGGGACAGGGGTTGAAAAACTGTTTTTT. Translation: CASSPGTGVEKLFF.

The rearrangement joins TRBV28 to TRBJ2-3, with 8 nucleotides matching TRBD1. Losses at the gene ends were 6 bases for V and 6 bases for J; bases not matched to a gene: 8. This CDR3 region has 14 residues. Germline values: CDR1 MDHEN, CDR2 SYDVKM. The CDR3 region is CASRPGGAGDTQYF. The CDR3 nucleotides read TGTGCCAGCAGACCAGGGGGCGCAGGGGATACGCAGTATTTT.

This clone was detected a few times. This chain connects TRBV20-1 to TRBJ2-1; no definite D call. This CDR3 spans 11 amino acids. Trimming pared 4 bases from V and 1 base from J, leaving 2 bases between. The V gene's germline CDR1 is DFQATT and CDR2 SNEGSKA (reference sequence). The CDR3 nucleotides read TGCAGTGCTAAATCCTACAATGAGCAGTTCTTC. Translation: CSAKSYNEQFF.

The V and J genes are TRBV5-1 and TRBJ2-6, with unresolved D. The CDR3 consists of 15 residues. CDR1 is SGHRS, CDR2 YFSETQ, per germline. Trimming took 4 bases from V and 0 from J, leaving 8 bases between them. The CDR3 spells CASSEALSGANVLTF. The DNA of the CDR3 is TGCGCCAGCAGCGAGGCCCTCTCTGGGGCCAACGTCCTGACTTTC.

This clone was counted only a few times. The chain uses TRBV7-8 and TRBJ1-2, with D possibly TRBD1 on 5 matching bases. This CDR3 comprises 16 residues. V shed 2 bases and J shed 4 bases, with 17 bases lying between them. Germline CDR1 is SGHVS and CDR2 is FQNEAQ. This CDR3 is CASSLPASGTVYGYTF. The CDR3 coding sequence is TGTGCCAGCAGCTTACCCGCTTCCGGGACGGTCTATGGCTACACCTTC.

This clone was found a few times. The gene calls are TRBV9 and TRBJ1-2; D may be TRBD1 (6 bases). Trimming cost V 4 bases and J 8 bases, with 15 bases left between them. Germline-derived CDR1 and CDR2 are SGDLS and YYNGEE. The CDR3 is made up of 13 amino acids. The CDR3 bases are TGTGCCAGCAGCACCCAACAGGGTGGAGGCTACACCTTC. Encoded protein: CASSTQQGGGYTF. Complete variable domain (other parts from reference TRBV9 and TRBJ1-2): DSGVTQTPKHLITATGQRVTLRCSPRSGDLSVYWYQQSLDQGLQFLIQYYNGEERAKGNILERFSAQQFPDLHSELNLSSLELGDSALYFCASSTQQGGGYTFGSGTRLTVV.

The genes are TRBV6-1 and TRBJ2-3; D could derive from TRBD1 or TRBD2 (5 bases each). The ends were cut back, 11 bases at V and 1 base at J, with 13 bases in the middle. The CDR3 sequence is 13 residues long. The germline V gene has CDR1 MNHNS and CDR2 SASEGT. CDR3 bases: TGTGCCGCCAGGGCCGGGGGCACAGATACGCAGTATTTT. It specifies CAARAGGTDTQYF.

This clone was counted between two and nine times. V and J are TRBV6-1 and TRBJ2-1; the match to TRBD1 covers 10 bases. The CDR3 is 15 residues long. V lost 6 bases to trimming and J lost 3 bases; unmatched junction nucleotides: 5. CDR1 is MNHNS, CDR2 SASEGT, per germline. CDR3 DNA: TGTGCCAGCAGCAGGGACAGGGGAAACTACAATGAGCAGTTCTTC. Protein product: CASSRDRGNYNEQFF.

This clone was counted a few times. The chain joins TRBV5-4 to TRBJ2-2; no clear D. CDR3 length: 14 amino acids. The V gene's germline CDR1 is SGHNT and CDR2 YYREEE (reference sequence). Trimming left V 0 bases short and J 4 bases short, with 7 bases between. The CDR3 protein is CASSLVTGTGELFF. The CDR3 coding sequence is TGTGCCAGCAGCTTGGTTACTGGCACCGGGGAGCTGTTTTTT.

This chain joins TRBV10-3 and TRBJ1-1, with D perhaps TRBD1 (5 bases). The CDR3 extends over 13 amino acids. V dropped 6 bases and J dropped 1 base, with 9 bases sitting between them. Germline V gene lookup returns CDR1 ENHRY and CDR2 SYGVKD. The chain's CDR3 is CAIRGERNTEAFF. CDR3 sequence (DNA): TGTGCCATCAGGGGGGAGAGGAACACTGAAGCTTTCTTT.

The sample holds a few counts of this clone. The V call is TRBV10-3, the J call TRBJ2-1; no reliable D call. The germline V gene has CDR1 ENHRY and CDR2 SYGVKD. V was trimmed by 8 bases and J by 5 bases, leaving 13 bases between them. The CDR3 contains 13 residues. The CDR3 is CAISQNRDNEQFF. The CDR3 nucleotides read TGTGCCATCTCCCAGAATCGAGACAATGAGCAGTTCTTC.

This chain connects TRBV27 to TRBJ1-1; D gene unclear. The CDR3 is 13 residues long. V was cut by 6 bases and J by 6 bases, with 14 bases left in between. CDR1 is MNHEY, CDR2 SMNVEV, per germline (reference sequence). The CDR3 protein is CASSLHGFAEAFF. The CDR3 DNA reads TGTGCCAGCAGCCTACATGGTTTCGCTGAAGCTTTCTTT.

V usage is TRBV29-1 and J usage is TRBJ1-2, with D possibly matching TRBD1 (5 bases). Per the germline V gene, CDR1 is SQVTM and CDR2 is ANQGSEA. The V and J ends lost 7 bases and 3 bases respectively, with 12 bases between them. CDR3 length: 12 residues. Here the CDR3 reads CSGLQDYYGYTF. The CDR3 DNA reads TGCAGCGGCTTACAGGATTACTATGGCTACACCTTC.

This clone has just one count. The chain couples TRBV2 to TRBJ1-5; D is possibly TRBD1 (5 bases). The CDR3 is 18 amino acids. In germline, CDR1 is SNHLY, CDR2 FYNNEI. With 7 bases removed from V and 0 bases from J, the gap between germline ends came to 22 bases. The CDR3 loop is CASTRDPIHPSSNQPQHF. The CDR3 coding sequence is TGTGCCAGCACACGGGACCCGATTCACCCTTCTAGCAATCAGCCCCAGCATTTT.